This T cell receptor (beta chain) stems from a study of cytomegalovirus exposure and HLA in healthy donors. Study overall: The roughly 120 validation repertoires and the approximately 700 first-cohort repertoires shared a platform, a later analysis reported. Study-wide findings and caveats: According to the study, roughly 160 TCR beta chains were cytomegalovirus-associated. With high specificity and sensitivity, the classifier reportedly diagnosed cytomegalovirus status. In vitro data verified a few CMV-associated chains as specific for CMV antigens.

V lost 0 bases to trimming and J lost 2 bases; unmatched junction nucleotides: 8. The germline V gene encodes CDR1 SGDLS and CDR2 YYNGEE. The CDR3 sequence is 18 residues long. Method: immunoSEQ multiplex PCR; TCRdb's copy keeps in-frame clones and lacks some. The sample shows 55,000 to 70,000 clones, 92% of them seen only once. Comment on this clone: Antigen unknown.

V usage is TRBV9 and J usage is TRBJ2-5, with 12 positions matching TRBD2. Sequencing input: PBMCs. The source is a man aged 18 to 29 in good health and CMV-seropositive. The CDR3 DNA sequence: TGTGCCAGCAGCGTAGGCCTAGCGGGAGGGCCTGGACAAGAGACCCAGTACTTC. This sequence encodes CASSVGLAGGPGQETQYF.